These 31 T cell receptor beta chains were sequenced from one sample in a study of blood T cell repertoires in COVID-19 (dated by TCRdb to 2018 to 2021). Library prep was done by the immunoSEQ multiplex PCR assay. The immuneACCESS repertoire file appears here via TCRdb, limited to in-frame rearrangements. These files lack a portion of the clones; in checked studies, under half of the deficit traces to unresolved V genes, and the cause of the others is not known. This sample holds tens of thousands of clones; around 87% were observed only once. Of the sample, roughly 17% falls within the top ten clones. The sequencing sample was made of peripheral blood. The receptors shown here come from a human donor in a cohort sampled during active COVID-19.

The table lists this clone with a few counts. The chain has TRBV28 and TRBJ1-3; D call uncertain. V was pared by 4 bases and J by 1 base, with 8 bases between. The CDR3 is made up of 14 amino acids. The germline gives CDR1 MDHEN, CDR2 SYDVKM. Here the CDR3 DNA reads TGTGCCAGCAGTTCAACTGTGTCTGGAAACACCATATATTTT. As protein: CASSSTVSGNTIYF.

This clone was seen a handful of times. The chain recombines TRBV7-8 with TRBJ1-2, with 7 bases that match TRBD1. CDR3 length: 14 residues. V lost 2 bases to trimming and J lost 3 bases; unmatched junction nucleotides: 3. From germline, CDR1 is SGHVS and CDR2 FQNEAQ. The DNA of the CDR3 is TGTGCCAGCAGCTTACCTACAGGGGACTATGGCTACACCTTC. This gives the protein CASSLPTGDYGYTF. The whole variable domain, filled in from reference TRBV7-8 and TRBJ1-2, reads GAGVSQSPRYKVAKRGQDVALRCDPISGHVSLFWYQQALGQGPEFLTYFQNEAQLDKSGLPSDRFFAERPEGSVSTLKIQRTQQEDSAVYLCASSLPTGDYGYTFGSGTRLTVV.

The CDR3 DNA sequence: TGTGCCAGCAGTGAACAGGGTCCCCAGCATTTT. Translation gives CASSEQGPQHF. The V gene is TRBV2, the J gene TRBJ1-5; perhaps TRBD1 as D (5 bases). Per the germline V gene, CDR1 is SNHLY and CDR2 is FYNNEI. V was cut by 2 bases and J by 10 bases, with 6 bases left in between. The CDR3 has 11 amino acids.

The rearrangement joins TRBV6-2 or TRBV6-3 to TRBJ1-1; no definite D call. The CDR3 runs 13 residues. CDR1 and CDR2 from the germline V gene are MNHEY and SVGEGT. V was pared by 6 bases and J by 6 bases, with 14 bases between. The CDR3 DNA reads as TGTGCCAGCAGCCTTGACGCGGGCCCTGAAGCTTTCTTT. Its translation is CASSLDAGPEAFF.

The V and J genes are TRBV6-1 and TRBJ1-2; 8 bases agree with TRBD1. Germline V gives CDR1 MNHNS, CDR2 SASEGT. J gave up 6 bases and V 4 bases, and 7 bases lay outside the gene matches. This CDR3 has 14 residues. This CDR3 is CASSATGGKNGYTF. CDR3 nucleotide sequence: TGTGCCAGCAGTGCCACAGGGGGAAAAAATGGCTACACCTTC.

This rearrangement joins TRBV19 to TRBJ1-3; 8 bases are a match to TRBD1. Looked up from germline, CDR1 is LNHDA and CDR2 is SQIVND (reference sequence). The CDR3 runs 17 residues. J was trimmed by 0 bases and V by 5 bases; bases with no gene match: 9. The CDR3 loop is CASSATDRATSGNTIYF. The CDR3 DNA sequence: TGTGCCAGTAGTGCCACGGACAGGGCAACCTCTGGAAACACCATATATTTT. Full variable domain (rest looked up from reference TRBV19 and TRBJ1-3): DGGITQSPKYLFRKEGQNVTLSCEQNLNHDAMYWYRQDPGQGLRLIYYSQIVNDFQKGDIAEGYSVSREKKESFPLTVTSAQKNPTAFYLCASSATDRATSGNTIYFGEGSWLTVV.

This clone was seen just once. The chain combines TRBV12-3 or TRBV12-4 with TRBJ1-2; D is uncertain. The CDR3 contains 11 residues. The V and J ends lost 6 bases and 8 bases respectively, with 10 bases between them. CDR3 loop: CASSPGKGYTF. In nucleotides, the CDR3 is TGTGCCAGCAGCCCCGGGAAGGGCTACACCTTC.

The chain joins TRBV5-5 to TRBJ2-3; D uncertain. The V gene lost 0 bases and the J gene lost 6 bases, with 5 bases spanning the gap. The CDR3 spans 12 residues. Per germline, CDR1 SGHKS and CDR2 YYEKEE (reference sequence). The CDR3 loop reads CASSLEADTQYF. The CDR3 DNA follows: TGTGCCAGCAGCTTGGAAGCGGATACGCAGTATTTT.

CDR3 residues: CATSGAVPGELFF. The CDR3, as DNA: TGTGCCACCAGTGGGGCAGTCCCCGGGGAGCTGTTTTTT. The V call is TRBV24-1, the J call TRBJ2-2; no reliable D call. Trimming shortened V by 5 bases and J by 6 bases, and 9 bases separated the two germline ends. The germline V gene has CDR1 KGHDR and CDR2 SFDVKD. CDR3 length: 13 amino acids.

This clone has only one observation. V gene TRBV5-4 combines with J gene TRBJ1-2; perhaps TRBD1 as D (5 bases). Trimming stripped 4 bases from V and 0 bases from J, with 7 bases between. Germline-derived CDR1 and CDR2 are SGHNT and YYREEE (reference sequence). The CDR3 spans 13 residues. Written as DNA, the CDR3 is TGTGCCAGCAGCCTCAGGGCTAACTATGGCTACACCTTC. Amino acid sequence: CASSLRANYGYTF.

The J gene is TRBJ1-2, the V gene TRBV28; no clear D. Trimming removed 6 bases from V and 8 bases from J, with 10 bases in between. CDR1 and CDR2 from the germline V gene are MDHEN and SYDVKM. The CDR3 is 11 residues long. The CDR3 loop reads CASRERGGYTF. Here the CDR3 DNA reads TGTGCCAGCAGGGAACGAGGGGGCTACACCTTC.

The rearrangement joins TRBV6-5 to TRBJ1-1, with 7 bases matching TRBD1. The CDR3 totals 16 residues. J lost 3 bases, V lost 2 bases, and 9 bases had no gene match. CDR1 and CDR2 (germline): MNHEY, SVGAGI. The CDR3 region has the DNA TGTGCCAGCAGTTACCCCCCCGAGGGGGCTTACACTGAAGCTTTCTTT. It is translated as CASSYPPEGAYTEAFF.

The V call is TRBV14, the J call TRBJ1-4; D perhaps matches TRBD1 (6 bases). The CDR3 is 12 amino acids. V was shortened by 3 bases and J by 9 bases, with 8 bases between the two germline ends. The germline V gene has CDR1 SGHDN and CDR2 FVKESK. In nucleotides, the CDR3 is TGTGCCAGCAGCCAGGGGGACAAAAAACTGTTTTTT. Protein sequence: CASSQGDKKLFF.

CDR3 sequence reads: CASSYQTSSTDTQYF. The CDR3 DNA reads TGCGCCAGCAGCTACCAGACTAGTAGCACAGATACGCAGTATTTT. The chain is built from TRBV5-1 and TRBJ2-3; possibly TRBD2 for D (6 bases). The CDR3 has 15 residues. The V end lost 3 bases, the J end lost 0 bases, and 11 bases lay between the germline ends. Germline assignment: CDR1 SGHRS and CDR2 YFSETQ. Full variable domain (rest looked up from reference TRBV5-1 and TRBJ2-3): KAGVTQTPRYLIKTRGQQVTLSCSPISGHRSVSWYQQTPGQGLQFLFEYFSETQRNKGNFPGRFSGRQFSNSRSEMNVSTLELGDSALYLCASSYQTSSTDTQYFGPGTRLTVL.

The rearrangement uses TRBV19 and TRBJ2-6; D unclear. The CDR3 contains 16 residues. Germline lookup yields CDR1 LNHDA and CDR2 SQIVND (reference sequence). Trimming left V 5 bases short and J 9 bases short, with 20 bases between. The chain's CDR3 is CASSPKPDSAVNVLTF. The CDR3 region has the DNA TGTGCCAGTAGTCCAAAGCCCGACTCGGCGGTCAACGTCCTGACTTTC.

The chain employs TRBV30 and TRBJ2-3; 10 bases agree with TRBD2. Looked up from germline, CDR1 is GTSNPN and CDR2 is SVGIG (reference sequence). Trimming cost V 4 bases and J 3 bases; bases outside gene matches: 7. The CDR3 covers 15 residues. CDR3: CAWTKASGRTDTQYF. Here the CDR3 DNA reads TGTGCCTGGACGAAGGCTAGCGGGAGAACAGATACGCAGTATTTT.

The CDR3 here is CASSRSGGITGELFF. CDR3 nucleotides: TGTGCCAGCAGCCGCAGCGGGGGGATCACCGGGGAGCTGTTTTTT. The chain links TRBV11-2 to TRBJ2-2; the match to TRBD2 covers 9 bases. The V gene's germline CDR1 is SGHAT and CDR2 FQNNGV. The CDR3 is 15 amino acids. The V gene end was trimmed by 5 bases and the J gene end by 4 bases; junction bases not matched to a gene: 5.

The rearrangement joins TRBV4-1 to TRBJ2-7; D call uncertain. Germline values: CDR1 MGHRA, CDR2 YSYEKL. Trimming pared 0 bases from V and 10 bases from J, leaving 16 bases between. This CDR3 spans 14 amino acids. The CDR3 DNA sequence: TGCGCCAGCAGCCAAGAGTATACGAGGCCCGACCAGTACTTC. Translated, it gives CASSQEYTRPDQYF.

The chain combines TRBV29-1 with TRBJ1-1, with 7 bases matching TRBD1. The germline CDR1 and CDR2 sequences are SQVTM and ANQGSEA. There are 14 residues in the CDR3. With 6 bases clipped from V and 5 bases from J, the junction kept 12 bases outside the gene matches. The CDR3 loop is CSVTRQGGRTEAFF. The DNA of the CDR3 is TGCAGCGTCACCCGACAGGGTGGGAGGACTGAAGCTTTCTTT.

This chain joins TRBV5-4 and TRBJ2-5; 14 nucleotides align to TRBD2. This CDR3 contains 17 residues. Germline assignment: CDR1 SGHNT and CDR2 YYREEE (reference sequence). V lost 3 bases, J lost 2 bases, and 6 bases stayed unmatched. In DNA, the CDR3 is TGTGCCAGCAGCTCTGGGGGACTAGCGGGGGAACAAGAGACCCAGTACTTC. Translating gives CASSSGGLAGEQETQYF.

The table lists this clone with a count of one. The J gene is TRBJ1-3, the V gene TRBV2, with 7 bases matching TRBD1. V shed 5 bases and J 6 bases; nucleotides not matched to a gene: 13. The CDR3 contains 16 residues. Germline-derived CDR1 and CDR2 are SNHLY and FYNNEI. The CDR3: CASSQNPGTVLNTIYF. CDR3 nucleotides: TGTGCCAGCAGTCAGAACCCCGGGACAGTTTTAAACACCATATATTTT.

This clone was observed a handful of times. The chain has TRBV5-1 and TRBJ1-2; 7 bases align to TRBD1. CDR1 and CDR2 from the germline V gene are SGHRS and YFSETQ. There are 14 residues in the CDR3. Losses at the gene ends were 0 bases for V and 6 bases for J; bases not matched to a gene: 5. CDR3 residues: CASSLARTGDGYTF. DNA for the CDR3: TGCGCCAGCAGCTTGGCCCGGACAGGTGATGGCTACACCTTC.

V usage is TRBV3-1 (or the pseudogene TRBV3-2) and J usage is TRBJ1-1, with D unclear. The length of the CDR3 is 19 residues. Germline V lookup: CDR1 LGHDT, CDR2 YNNKEL (reference sequence). The ends were cut back, 0 bases at V and 6 bases at J, with 26 bases in the middle. CDR3 DNA: TGTGCCAGCAGCCAAGATTTAACGGACTTACGGCTTGAGTACGCTGAAGCTTTCTTT. This encodes CASSQDLTDLRLEYAEAFF.

This sequence joins TRBV6-1 and TRBJ1-2; D not resolved. Germline V CDR1 and CDR2: MNHNS, SASEGT. V lost 3 bases and J lost 8, with 13 bases in between. The CDR3 runs to 13 residues. The CDR3 spells CASSEAGVPGYTF. For the CDR3, the DNA is TGTGCCAGCAGTGAGGCCGGGGTCCCGGGCTACACCTTC.

The chain combines TRBV7-2 with TRBJ1-4, with 9 nucleotides matching TRBD1. The germline CDR1 and CDR2 sequences are SGHTA and FQGNSA. The CDR3 runs to 15 residues. With V trimmed by 4 bases and J by 7 bases, 7 bases remained unmatched. CDR3 residues: CASSYGTGLREKLFF. The CDR3 bases are TGTGCCAGCAGCTACGGGACAGGGTTGCGTGAAAAACTGTTTTTT.

The rearrangement joins TRBV4-3 to TRBJ2-3, with 7 bases identical to TRBD2. The ends lost 0 bases at V and 2 bases at J; junction bases unmatched: 8. Germline V CDR1 and CDR2: LGHNA, YSLEER. The CDR3 contains 17 residues. CDR3 DNA: TGCGCCAGCAGCCAAGATATCGGGGGGACTTCCACAGATACGCAGTATTTT. Translation gives CASSQDIGGTSTDTQYF.

This chain joins TRBV27 and TRBJ2-1; D is perhaps TRBD2 (5 bases). The germline V gene encodes CDR1 MNHEY and CDR2 SMNVEV (reference sequence). Trimming left V 3 bases short and J 3 bases short, with 6 bases between. The CDR3 is 13 amino acids. In DNA form, the CDR3 reads TGTGCCAGCAGTTTCCGGGGCTACAATGAGCAGTTCTTC. This encodes CASSFRGYNEQFF.

This sequence joins TRBV12-3 or TRBV12-4 and TRBJ1-2; a possible D gene is TRBD1 (6 bases). The CDR3 is 12 amino acids. V shed 5 bases and J shed 8 bases, with 12 bases lying between them. The chain's CDR3 is CASSLQGVGYTF. The CDR3 DNA reads TGTGCCAGCAGTCTACAGGGCGTAGGCTACACCTTC.

The rearrangement joins TRBV28 to TRBJ1-1; possible D gene TRBD1, 5 bases. With 0 bases removed from V and 2 bases from J, the gap between germline ends came to 10 bases. The CDR3 extends over 15 amino acids. CDR1 MDHEN and CDR2 SYDVKM come from the germline V gene. The CDR3 DNA sequence: TGTGCCAGCAGTTTATGGGGGCGTGGAAACACTGAAGCTTTCTTT. Translation gives CASSLWGRGNTEAFF.

V usage is TRBV11-2 and J usage is TRBJ2-2, with D tentatively TRBD1 (5 bases). The ends were cut back, 6 bases at V and 2 bases at J, with 10 bases in the middle. This CDR3 has 14 residues. CDR1 is SGHAT, CDR2 FQNNGV, per germline. CDR3 sequence reads: CASRLDRNTGELFF. CDR3 bases: TGTGCCAGCAGACTTGACAGAAACACCGGGGAGCTGTTTTTT.

V and J are TRBV11-2 and TRBJ2-7; 10 nucleotides match TRBD1. The CDR3 is 15 amino acids. Germline trimming cut 0 bases from V and 5 bases from J; bases unmatched to any gene: 4. The germline V gene encodes CDR1 SGHAT and CDR2 FQNNGV. This CDR3 reads CASSLDQGTGDEQYF. The CDR3 nucleotides read TGTGCCAGCAGCTTAGATCAGGGGACAGGGGACGAGCAGTACTTC.